Shown below are 11 T cell receptor beta chains from a single sample sequenced in a study of CD8 T cells in ankylosing spondylitis. TCRdb used MiXCR to reprocess the 5' RACE reads, holding one entry per CDR3 protein. The sample shows 250,000 or so distinct CDR3 sequences, 20% to 30% of them seen only once. Specimen: blood, either unsorted or a sorted T cell fraction (not recorded which). These receptors were collected from a male donor with ankylosing spondylitis or in good health (not recorded which).

This clonotype was counted ten times or more. This chain uses TRBV12-3 or TRBV12-4 with TRBJ2-2; D possibly corresponds to TRBD1 (6 bases). CDR3 length: 15 residues. The V end was cut by 5 bases, the J end by 5 bases, with 15 bases between. The CDR3 reads CASSPQGTGTGELFF. The CDR3 bases are TGTGCCAGCAGTCCCCAGGGGACGGGGACCGGGGAGCTGTTTTTT.

The chain carries TRBV3-1 and TRBJ1-2; D call uncertain. V gave up 0 bases and J gave up 4 bases, with 6 bases separating them. CDR1 LGHDT and CDR2 YNNKEL come from the germline V gene (reference sequence). This CDR3 is 13 amino acids long. CDR3 in amino acids: CASSQDPRYGYTF. For the CDR3, the DNA is TGTGCCAGCAGCCAAGACCCGCGCTATGGCTACACCTTC.

This clonotype came up a few times. The rearrangement links TRBV20-1 to TRBJ2-5; D gene unclear. Germline V lookup: CDR1 DFQATT, CDR2 SNEGSKA (reference sequence). The length of the CDR3 is 13 residues. The germline V and J ends were trimmed by 3 bases and 2 bases, with 10 bases remaining between them. The CDR3, as DNA: TGCAGTGCTAGTAGGCCAGAGCAAGAGACCCAGTACTTC. Translated, it gives CSASRPEQETQYF.

The chain carries TRBV5-1 and TRBJ2-3, with 7 bases aligning to TRBD2. Germline V gene lookup returns CDR1 SGHRS and CDR2 YFSETQ. With V trimmed by 6 bases and J by 1 base, 8 bases remained unmatched. This CDR3 is 15 amino acids long. Here the CDR3 DNA reads TGCGCCAGCAAGGTCCTGGCGGGGGGCACAGATACGCAGTATTTT. Translating gives CASKVLAGGTDTQYF.

This clonotype was found a few times. V is TRBV5-6 and J is TRBJ2-1; D perhaps matches TRBD1 (5 bases). Germline CDR1 reads SGHDT; CDR2 reads YYEEEE. The V gene lost 6 bases and the J gene lost 3 bases, with 19 bases spanning the gap. The CDR3 covers 16 residues. The DNA of the CDR3 is TGTGCCAGCAACAGGCTGCTGGGTGGGAACTACAATGAGCAGTTCTTC. The encoded protein is CASNRLLGGNYNEQFF.

The chain carries TRBV7-8 and TRBJ2-1; a weak D match, TRBD1 (8 bases). Trimming cost V 6 bases and J 7 bases, with 25 bases left between them. The CDR3 loop spans 17 amino acids. Germline V gene data show CDR1 as SGHVS and CDR2 as FQNEAQ. The CDR3 region has the DNA TGTGCCAGCAGGTCCTCCAGGGGGCGCGGGGGAATGAATGAGCAGTTCTTC. This encodes CASRSSRGRGGMNEQFF. Variable domain in full (rest from reference TRBV7-8 and TRBJ2-1): GAGVSQSPRYKVAKRGQDVALRCDPISGHVSLFWYQQALGQGPEFLTYFQNEAQLDKSGLPSDRFFAERPEGSVSTLKIQRTQQEDSAVYLCASRSSRGRGGMNEQFFGPGTRLTVL.

Many counts were recorded for this clonotype. The chain recombines TRBV10-3 with TRBJ1-5, with TRBD1 as a possible D gene (5 bases). The CDR3 totals 14 residues. Germline values: CDR1 ENHRY, CDR2 SYGVKD. Deletions cut 6 bases from V and 3 bases from J, with 12 bases between. The CDR3 is CAISPGGNNQPQHF. In DNA, the CDR3 is TGTGCCATCAGCCCCGGGGGAAACAATCAGCCCCAGCATTTT.

This clonotype has ten or more counts. This sequence joins TRBV20-1 and TRBJ2-4; D call uncertain. The CDR3 is made up of 10 amino acids. CDR1 and CDR2 (germline): DFQATT, SNEGSKA (reference sequence). Trimming removed 6 bases from V and 10 bases from J, with 10 bases in between. DNA of the CDR3: TGCAGTGCCCCTGTGGGGATTCAGTACTTC. It translates to CSAPVGIQYF.

This clonotype occurred a few times. This sequence joins TRBV20-1 and TRBJ1-5, with D hard to call. With 5 bases removed from V and 3 bases from J, the gap between germline ends came to 11 bases. Germline lookup yields CDR1 DFQATT and CDR2 SNEGSKA (reference sequence). The CDR3 loop spans 13 amino acids. In DNA, the CDR3 is TGCAGTGCTCCCCGGGGTCCCAATCAGCCCCAGCATTTT. The encoded protein is CSAPRGPNQPQHF.

The chain uses TRBV20-1 and TRBJ2-7, with TRBD1 as a possible D gene (6 bases). Germline assignment: CDR1 DFQATT and CDR2 SNEGSKA (reference sequence). This CDR3 has 13 amino acids. V was pared by 6 bases and J by 3 bases, with 15 bases between. The CDR3 coding sequence is TGCAGTGCCCCTACTCCAGGGGACTACGAGCAGTACTTC. It codes for CSAPTPGDYEQYF.

The chain employs TRBV10-3 and TRBJ1-1; D ambiguous. V shed 7 bases and J shed 1 base, with 16 bases lying between them. The germline V gene encodes CDR1 ENHRY and CDR2 SYGVKD. The CDR3 sequence is 15 residues long. CDR3 region: CAIMVDLGGNTEAFF. CDR3 in DNA: TGTGCCATCATGGTGGACCTCGGCGGGAACACTGAAGCTTTCTTT.